This TCR beta chain originates from a study of post-analysis software for immune sequencing data (dated by TCRdb to between 2014 and 2016). A note on the overall study: Disease courses on record covered relapsing-remitting, secondary progressive and progressive-relapsing multiple sclerosis, though some patients had no subtype annotation. A subset of samples was prepared in parallel using single-end sample barcoding, then pooled and co-amplified after Illumina adapter ligation. The patient repertoires were compared against around eleven previously published healthy control repertoires obtained from donors aged roughly 6 to 28 years.

The paper's findings and limits, for the study overall: Multiple sclerosis patients had significantly lower normalized Chao1 diversity than controls, a result that suggests substantial peripheral T-cell clonal expansion. The control group was slightly older than the multiple sclerosis patient group. Strong co-clustering of samples prepared in the same batch was shown by direct clustering with F measure, prompting a batch-effect correction.

Library generation was performed with PCR. Sequencing took place on an Illumina HiSeq 2500. To reduce PCR and sequencing biases, unique molecular identifiers were built into the TCR beta cDNA libraries. About 500,000 cDNA molecules were obtained per 1 to 10 million input T cells, so each molecule approximated one T cell. Patient libraries were prepared and sequenced with the same protocol used for the earlier healthy control dataset. Samples belonging to the same batch were prepared together, multiplexed and sequenced on a shared HiSeq lane. Concerning the study's data processing: MIGEC handled the raw barcoded reads, throwing out single-read molecular identifier groups before consensus assembly and CDR3 extraction. Clonotype tables were post-analysed with VDJtools, and diversity was normalized by down-sampling all datasets to the smallest sample size. To correct batch-related cross-sample contamination, repertoire overlap clustering matched CDR3 amino acid sequences but not nucleotide sequences. TCRdb itself trimmed the public reads at Q25 with fastp, ran MiXCR and retained productive beta chains. Each record represents a unique CDR3 protein, reported with the most common genes and DNA among its rows. The V and J calls were determined by TCRdb, not by the authors. Counted in this sample were about 540,000 distinct CDR3 sequences; under 40% of them appeared once. 5% to 6% of the sample belongs to the ten largest clones.

This clonotype was found a few times. The specificity of this receptor is unknown. The sample holds no much larger clone one base away, and base qualities are not on file. To demonstrate the VDJtools post-analysis software, the study profiled TCR beta repertoires from the peripheral blood of about a dozen young patients with multiple sclerosis. The patients with multiple sclerosis were children and adolescents between roughly 6 and 17 years of age. The source material was blood. The receptor was derived from a girl younger than 18 with multiple sclerosis.

The CDR3 region reads CASSVTSGVETQYF. The bases read TGTGCCAGCAGTGTGACTAGCGGGGTGGAGACCCAGTACTTC. The chain is encoded by TRBV28 joined to TRBJ2-5; 11 central bases correspond to TRBD2. V and J are trimmed by 5 bases and 5 bases, and the gene matches miss 4 bases of the junction. CDR1 and CDR2, looked up from the germline V gene, are MDHEN and SYDVKM. The CDR3 spans 14 residues, from the cysteine through the phenylalanine. Only CDR3 DNA remains: 42 bases, in frame from the first base.